This record covers a single T cell receptor beta chain. Its cognate antigen is unknown. RNA transcripts served as the template for amplifying TCR beta CDR3 regions. An initial round of RT-PCR targeting the TCR CDR3 relied on the HTBI primer set. TCRdb called the multiplex PCR reads again in MiXCR, with one record for every CDR3 protein. The sample contains about 92,000 distinct CDR3 sequences, around 52% of which appear only once. Graves' hyperthyroidism without ophthalmopathy progression within 18 months was termed stable. The CDR3 covers 12 residues. The germline CDR1 and CDR2 sequences are SQVTM and ANQGSEA. V was cut by 6 bases and J by 11 bases, with 17 bases left in between. The record originates from a study of T cells in Graves' hyperthyroidism and ophthalmopathy. Study at large: Blood was drawn when the patient was first diagnosed and still untreated. Study conclusions and caveats: The blood repertoire included most of the expanded thyroid clonotypes above 0.001. Ophthalmopathy prediction by the model preceded onset by a median roughly 6 months.

Sequencing was done on a sample of blood. The sequence was collected from a woman between 40 and 50 years old with Graves' hyperthyroidism. This chain links TRBV29-1 with TRBJ1-5; possibly TRBD1 for D (6 bases). CDR3 bases: TGCAGCGTGGGACACAACCAAGAGACCCAGCATTTT. Its translation is CSVGHNQETQHF.